The rows below give T cell receptor beta chains drawn from one sample of a study of T cells after yellow fever vaccination. TCRdb re-analysed the 5' RACE reads in MiXCR, keeping a single row per CDR3 protein. This table has about 58,000 distinct CDR3 sequences, roughly 6.9% appearing once. This specimen consisted of CD8+ T cells sorted from PBMCs, obtained on the day of the first yellow fever vaccination. These receptors were taken from a man aged 18 to 29 who received the YFV17D yellow fever vaccine. Both conserved end residues are part of each CDR3. The order of the fields is J gene, V gene, CDR3 length, clone size, D gene, CDR3 DNA, CDR3 protein. D genes are given only for firm matches. A clone size is listed for some rows: how often the clone was seen (once, few, many), or a class if it is expanded.

j_gene: TRBJ1-1; v_gene: TRBV7-9; len: 14; abundance: many; d_gene: .; CDR3nt: TGTGCCAGCACCCCATTCCGAGGTGGAGCTGAAGCTTTCTTT; CDR3aa: CASTPFRGGAEAFF
j_gene: TRBJ1-5; v_gene: TRBV6-5; len: 14; abundance: few; d_gene: TRBD1; CDR3nt: TGTGCCAGCAGTTCCGGGACAGGGAATCAGCCCCAGCATTTT; CDR3aa: CASSSGTGNQPQHF
j_gene: TRBJ2-7; v_gene: TRBV12-5; len: 17; abundance: many; d_gene: .; CDR3nt: TGTGCTAGTGCCGCCGTCCTCGCAGGGCCGAGCTCCTACGAGCAGTACTTC; CDR3aa: CASAAVLAGPSSYEQYF
j_gene: TRBJ2-1; v_gene: TRBV6-1; len: 13; abundance: .; d_gene: TRBD1; CDR3nt: TGTGCCAGCAGACGGGACAGCTACAATGAGCAGTTCTTC; CDR3aa: CASRRDSYNEQFF
j_gene: TRBJ2-3; v_gene: TRBV6-4; len: 14; abundance: many; d_gene: TRBD2; CDR3nt: TGTGCCAGCAAACGGGGGGAACACACAGATACGCAGTATTTT; CDR3aa: CASKRGEHTDTQYF
j_gene: TRBJ1-3; v_gene: TRBV28; len: 13; abundance: .; d_gene: .; CDR3nt: TGTGCCAGCCAAATGCAGTCTGGAAACACCATATATTTT; CDR3aa: CASQMQSGNTIYF
j_gene: TRBJ2-5; v_gene: TRBV7-8; len: 12; abundance: many; d_gene: .; CDR3nt: TGTGCCAGCAGCTTAGTGGAAGAGACCCAGTACTTC; CDR3aa: CASSLVEETQYF
j_gene: TRBJ2-5; v_gene: TRBV12-3/TRBV12-4; len: 12; abundance: few; d_gene: .; CDR3nt: TGTGCCAGCACCTATGGAGGGGAGACCCAGTACTTC; CDR3aa: CASTYGGETQYF
j_gene: TRBJ2-7; v_gene: TRBV29-1; len: 12; abundance: .; d_gene: .; CDR3nt: TGCAGCGTTGCTTCGGGCGGCTACGAGCAGTACTTC; CDR3aa: CSVASGGYEQYF
j_gene: TRBJ1-3; v_gene: TRBV10-3; len: 17; abundance: .; d_gene: .; CDR3nt: TGTGCCATCAGTGAGTCTACCTTTTTTTTCTCTGGAAACACCATATATTTT; CDR3aa: CAISESTFFFSGNTIYF
j_gene: TRBJ2-7; v_gene: TRBV7-9; len: 12; abundance: .; d_gene: .; CDR3nt: TGTGCCAGCAGCGATACAGGGTTCGAGCAGTACTTC; CDR3aa: CASSDTGFEQYF
j_gene: TRBJ2-6; v_gene: TRBV7-2; len: 14; abundance: many; d_gene: .; CDR3nt: TGTGCCAGCAGCTTAGCGACTGGGGCCAACGTCCTGACTTTC; CDR3aa: CASSLATGANVLTF